A selection of T cell receptor beta chains follows, all from one sample in a study of T cell repertoires in cytomegalovirus infection. No antigen is known for these receptors. One entry per CDR3 protein, called by TCRdb with MiXCR from the reads. The profile shows some 940,000 distinct CDR3 sequences, around 32% of them singletons. Sample: cultured CD8+ T cells from PBMCs, taken from culture after CMV antigen stimulation. All receptors derive from a human donor in good health (CMV status not recorded). Some clones in this sample may be carry-over from other donors' samples. Both conserved end residues are part of each CDR3. A D gene is named only where the DNA matches it firmly. Clone size is stated in some rows and not others, as once, few, many or a class when expanded.

>few|TRBJ1-2|TRBV13|TRBD1
CASSGRNRDRGRDTF
TGTGCCAGCAGCGGGCGCAACCGGGACAGGGGAAGAGACACCTTC
>NA|TRBJ2-7|TRBV19|NA
CASSASPQGIEQYF
TGTGCCAGTAGTGCCAGCCCCCAGGGGATCGAGCAGTACTTC
>few|TRBJ2-5|TRBV4-3|NA
CASSQDTQGEETQYF
TGCGCCAGCAGCCAGGATACACAGGGCGAAGAGACCCAGTACTTC
>few|TRBJ2-3|TRBV20-1|NA
CSLAVTDTQYF
TGCAGTTTAGCTGTCACAGATACGCAGTATTTT
>NA|TRBJ2-7|TRBV19|TRBD1
CASSAATHRGKNKYEQYF
TGTGCCAGTAGTGCTGCAACTCACAGGGGCAAAAATAAATACGAGCAGTACTTC
>NA|TRBJ1-1|TRBV6-5|NA
CASSYRGEEAFF
TGTGCCAGCAGTTACCGTGGGGAAGAAGCTTTCTTT
>many|TRBJ1-5|TRBV7-6|NA
CASSPDLGANQPQHF
TGTGCCAGCAGCCCGGACTTAGGGGCAAATCAGCCCCAGCATTTT
>NA|TRBJ2-2|TRBV7-9|TRBD2
CASSPMLAGTGELFF
TGTGCCAGCAGCCCTATGTTAGCGGGGACCGGGGAGCTGTTTTTT
>NA|TRBJ1-1|TRBV27|TRBD1
CASGQAGGTEAFF
TGTGCCAGCGGCCAAGCAGGGGGGACTGAAGCTTTCTTT
>NA|TRBJ2-1|TRBV24-1|TRBD2
CATSPGGVNEQFF
TGTGCCACCAGCCCCGGGGGGGTCAATGAGCAGTTCTTC
>few|TRBJ2-3|TRBV6-2/TRBV6-3|NA
CASSSEYPDTQYF
TGTGCCAGCAGTTCAGAGTATCCAGATACGCAGTATTTT
>NA|TRBJ2-7|TRBV19|NA
CASSPGYSYEQYF
TGTGCCAGCTCCCCGGGATATAGCTACGAGCAGTACTTC
>few|TRBJ2-1|TRBV5-5|TRBD1
CASSVDRATAF
TGTGCCAGCAGCGTGGACAGGGCGACGGCCTTC
>few|TRBJ2-7|TRBV10-1|TRBD1
CASNLGQGREQYF
TGCGCCAGCAACCTCGGACAGGGGCGCGAGCAGTACTTC
>NA|TRBJ1-5|TRBV4-1|NA
CASSQGPSSNQPQHF
TGCGCCAGCAGCCAAGGACCGTCCAGCAATCAGCCCCAGCATTTT
>NA|TRBJ2-7|TRBV4-1|TRBD1
CASSQGAGGDEQYF
TGCGCCAGCAGCCAAGGTGCAGGGGGCGACGAGCAGTACTTC
>few|TRBJ2-2|TRBV4-1|TRBD2
CASSQEPSGSPTGELFF
TGCGCCAGCAGCCAAGAACCTAGCGGATCACCCACCGGGGAGCTGTTTTTT
>few|TRBJ1-5|TRBV19|NA
CASSTPGIWNQPQHF
TGTGCCAGTAGTACCCCCGGGATTTGGAATCAGCCCCAGCATTTT
>NA|TRBJ2-2|TRBV12-3/TRBV12-4|NA
CASSLRGRFLNTGELFF
TGTGCCAGCAGCCTCAGGGGGAGGTTCTTGAACACCGGGGAGCTGTTTTTT
>NA|TRBJ2-1|TRBV4-1|TRBD2
CASSQGALAGGRNEQFF
TGCGCCAGCAGCCAAGGTGCCCTAGCGGGGGGGCGCAATGAGCAGTTCTTC
>NA|TRBJ2-7|TRBV3-1|NA
CASSRGGTASYEQYF
TGTGCCAGCAGCCGCGGAGGGACAGCGTCCTACGAGCAGTACTTC
>NA|TRBJ1-1|TRBV27|NA
CASSLSGGPRTEAFF
TGTGCCAGCAGTTTATCGGGGGGACCGAGGACTGAAGCTTTCTTT
>many|TRBJ1-4|TRBV2|NA
CASSEALRGSGEKLFF
TGTGCCAGCAGTGAAGCGCTTCGGGGATCAGGCGAAAAACTGTTTTTT
>NA|TRBJ2-1|TRBV28|NA
CASSSDRDLSYNEQFF
TGTGCCAGCAGTTCCGACAGGGACTTATCCTACAATGAGCAGTTCTTC
>NA|TRBJ2-3|TRBV7-3|NA
CASSSNPRGADTQYF
TGTGCCAGCAGCTCCAACCCTAGGGGGGCAGATACGCAGTATTTT
>many|TRBJ2-2|TRBV6-2/TRBV6-3|NA
CASGDTGELFF
TGTGCCAGCGGTGACACCGGGGAGCTGTTTTTT
>NA|TRBJ2-3|TRBV7-8|TRBD2
CASSRSGALTDTQYF
TGTGCCAGCAGCCGCAGCGGGGCTCTCACAGATACGCAGTATTTT
>few|TRBJ2-1|TRBV12-5|NA
CASVGSYNEQFF
TGTGCTAGTGTTGGGTCCTACAATGAGCAGTTCTTC
>few|TRBJ2-2|TRBV6-1|NA
CASRSGFANTGELFF
TGTGCCAGCAGGTCGGGGTTTGCGAACACCGGGGAGCTGTTTTTT
>few|TRBJ2-6|TRBV19|NA
CASSPTVGEGRNVLTF
TGTGCCAGTAGTCCGACCGTCGGGGAAGGTCGCAACGTCCTGACTTTC
>NA|TRBJ1-1|TRBV18|TRBD1
CASSLTRIPGQKNTEAFF
TGTGCCAGCTCACTTACACGGATCCCGGGACAGAAGAACACTGAAGCTTTCTTT
>once|TRBJ1-2|TRBV24-1|NA
CATSDLTERYGYTF
TGTGCCACCAGTGATTTGACAGAAAGATATGGCTACACCTTC
>few|TRBJ2-3|TRBV19|NA
CASTPRGTDTQYF
TGTGCCAGTACCCCCCGAGGGACAGATACGCAGTATTTT